Listed below are T cell receptor beta chains from one sample, sequenced in a study of blood T cell repertoires in COVID-19. Repertoires were generated with immunoSEQ multiplex PCR, while TCRdb's copy carries only in-frame clones and drops some. The data hold about 250,000 clones, with about 90% observed a single time. Sequenced: PBMCs or T cells enriched from blood (not recorded which). The source of these receptors is a woman in her twenties or thirties with acute COVID-19. CDR3s include the opening cysteine and the closing phenylalanine or tryptophan. D genes are given only for firm matches. Clone size, where shown, is once, few, many, or a class for clones that have expanded.

V gene	J gene	D gene	clone size	CDR3 protein	CDR3 DNA
TRBV19	TRBJ2-3	-	-	CASSIGGFGTDTQYF	TGTGCCAGTAGTATAGGAGGGTTTGGCACAGATACGCAGTATTTT
TRBV19	TRBJ1-5	-	-	CASSMPRGSNQPQHF	TGTGCCAGTAGTATGCCCAGGGGAAGCAATCAGCCCCAGCATTTT
TRBV19	TRBJ2-7	-	-	CASSIGLLSSYEQYF	TGTGCCAGTAGTATCGGACTCTTGAGCTCCTACGAGCAGTACTTC
TRBV30	TRBJ1-4	-	-	CGSSGSANEKLFF	TGTGGTTCGTCGGGGAGCGCTAATGAAAAACTGTTTTTT
TRBV6-2/TRBV6-3	TRBJ1-6	-	-	CASSRTGRWSNNSPLHF	TGTGCCAGCAGTCGTACAGGGCGGTGGAGTAATAATTCACCCCTCCACTTT
TRBV11-2	TRBJ2-5	TRBD1	-	CAGGQGAAETQYF	TGTGCCGGAGGACAGGGGGCGGCGGAGACCCAGTACTTC
TRBV24-1	TRBJ1-5	TRBD1	-	CATSDPKYTGDGQPQHF	TGTGCCACCAGTGATCCAAAGTACACAGGGGATGGGCAGCCCCAGCATTTT
TRBV12-5	TRBJ1-4	TRBD1	once	CASGFSTGESEKLFF	TGTGCTAGTGGTTTTTCAACAGGGGAGAGTGAAAAACTGTTTTTT
TRBV10-3	TRBJ2-3	TRBD2	-	CAISGTSSQYF	TGTGCCATCAGCGGGACTAGCTCGCAGTATTTT
TRBV28	TRBJ1-1	-	-	CASSLTAWTEAFF	TGTGCCAGCAGTTTGACAGCGTGGACTGAAGCTTTCTTT
TRBV7-6	TRBJ2-5	TRBD1	once	CASSLTGNQETQYF	TGTGCCAGCAGCCTGACAGGGAACCAAGAGACCCAGTACTTC
TRBV27	TRBJ2-2	-	-	CASKRQWNTGELFF	TGTGCCAGCAAGAGACAGTGGAACACCGGGGAGCTGTTTTTT
TRBV19	TRBJ2-1	-	-	CASSIAGTYNEQFF	TGTGCCAGTAGTATTGCGGGGACCTACAATGAGCAGTTCTTC
TRBV6-5	TRBJ1-2	-	-	CASSSGAGGPDGYTF	TGTGCCAGCAGTTCCGGGGCGGGGGGGCCCGATGGCTACACCTTC
TRBV10-3	TRBJ1-1	TRBD1	-	CAINDRTGGNTEAFF	TGTGCCATCAACGACCGGACAGGGGGCAACACTGAAGCTTTCTTT
TRBV5-1	TRBJ1-6	-	-	CASSSEEYLNSPLHF	TGCGCCAGCAGCTCGGAGGAATACCTCAATTCACCCCTCCACTTT
TRBV9	TRBJ2-7	-	-	CASSEGLGEQYF	TGTGCCAGCAGCGAGGGGTTGGGCGAGCAGTACTTC
TRBV5-6	TRBJ1-5	-	-	CASSLGGLPAQHF	TGTGCCAGCAGCTTGGGAGGACTGCCAGCCCAGCATTTT
TRBV5-6	TRBJ2-1	TRBD2	-	CASSFDIAGLLYNEQFF	TGTGCCAGCAGCTTTGACATAGCGGGGTTACTCTACAATGAGCAGTTCTTC
TRBV9	TRBJ2-1	-	-	CASSVGSRTSYNEQFF	TGTGCCAGCAGCGTAGGGAGTCGTACCTCCTACAATGAGCAGTTCTTC
TRBV19	TRBJ1-5	-	-	CASNRPNQPQHF	TGTGCCAGTAACAGGCCCAATCAGCCCCAGCATTTT
TRBV30	TRBJ1-2	-	-	CAWSAGVTDYGYTF	TGTGCCTGGAGTGCCGGCGTGACAGACTATGGCTACACCTTC
TRBV7-9	TRBJ1-1	-	-	CASSFEGVYTEAFF	TGTGCCAGCAGCTTTGAGGGGGTTTACACTGAAGCTTTCTTT
TRBV2	TRBJ2-6	-	once	CASKEQGSSGANVLTF	TGTGCCAGCAAGGAACAGGGAAGCTCTGGGGCCAACGTCCTGACTTTC
TRBV5-1	TRBJ2-5	-	-	CASSLRGTQETQYF	TGCGCCAGCAGCTTACGGGGGACCCAAGAGACCCAGTACTTC
TRBV7-8	TRBJ2-2	TRBD1	-	CASSDRDRPFYSGELFF	TGTGCCAGCAGCGACCGGGACAGACCCTTTTATTCCGGGGAGCTGTTTTTT
TRBV2	TRBJ2-3	-	-	CASSELLAGDTQYF	TGTGCCAGCAGTGAATTACTAGCCGGAGATACGCAGTATTTT
TRBV24-1	TRBJ1-1	-	-	CATSDSGTTNTEAFF	TGTGCCACCAGTGATTCCGGGACAACCAACACTGAAGCTTTCTTT
TRBV4-1	TRBJ1-2	TRBD1	-	CASSQGLNDRGWGYTF	TGCGCCAGCAGCCAAGGCCTGAATGACAGGGGTTGGGGCTACACCTTC
TRBV10-3	TRBJ1-2	-	-	CAISEPGGGSGYTF	TGTGCCATCAGTGAGCCCGGCGGGGGGTCAGGCTACACCTTC